Following are 27 T cell receptor beta chains from one sample sequenced in a study of cytomegalovirus exposure and HLA in healthy donors. Vbeta (60) and Jbeta (13) primers were used in the PCR. TCRdb's copy holds only in-frame clones and misses some; the assay was immunoSEQ multiplex PCR. The repertoire holds some 91,000 clones, with about 77% as singletons. The sequenced sample was PBMCs. All receptors come from a man aged 40-49 years in good health and CMV-seronegative.

The rearrangement joins TRBV30 to TRBJ2-7; a possible D gene is TRBD2 (7 bases). The CDR3 has 16 residues. CDR1 is GTSNPN and CDR2 is SVGIG in the germline V gene (reference sequence). V dropped 1 base and J dropped 3 bases, with 19 bases sitting between them. The CDR3 reads CAWSETGRESIYEQYF. The CDR3 bases are TGTGCCTGGAGTGAAACAGGGAGGGAGAGTATCTACGAGCAGTACTTC.

The rearrangement uses TRBV11-2 and TRBJ2-7; TRBD2 might be the D (6 bases). From germline, CDR1 is SGHAT and CDR2 FQNNGV. CDR3 length equals 14 residues. Trimming removed 5 bases at V and 4 bases at J, with 15 bases between. The CDR3 reads CASSPAGLLYEQYF. The CDR3 DNA reads TGTGCCAGCAGCCCAGCGGGTTTGTTATACGAGCAGTACTTC.

This chain links TRBV7-9 with TRBJ1-1; D gene ambiguous. CDR3 length: 15 amino acids. The germline CDR1 and CDR2 sequences are SEHNR and FQNEAQ (reference sequence). V lost 3 bases to trimming and J lost 5 bases, with 16 bases between them. CDR3 amino acids: CASSFSTGWKTEAFF. CDR3 sequence (DNA): TGTGCCAGCAGCTTCAGTACGGGGTGGAAAACTGAAGCTTTCTTT.

J is TRBJ2-7 and V is TRBV14, with TRBD1 identical over 8 bases. J was trimmed by 3 bases and V by 5 bases; bases with no gene match: 9. CDR3 size: 15 residues. Germline V gene sequence: CDR1 SGHDN, CDR2 FVKESK. In DNA, the CDR3 is TGTGCCAGCAGCAACAGGGTGGGACAGGTCTACGAGCAGTACTTC. Translating gives CASSNRVGQVYEQYF. Together with reference TRBV14 and TRBJ2-7, the CDR3 gives the full variable domain: EAGVTQFPSHSVIEKGQTVTLRCDPISGHDNLYWYRRVMGKEIKFLLHFVKESKQDESGMPNNRFLAERTGGTYSTLKVQPAELEDSGVYFCASSNRVGQVYEQYFGPGTRLTVT.

The gene calls are TRBV27 and TRBJ2-6; TRBD2 matches at 9 bases. The CDR3 runs to 18 residues. Trimming removed 0 bases from V and 1 base from J; junction bases left unmatched: 4. Germline V gene sequence: CDR1 MNHEY, CDR2 SMNVEV (reference sequence). The CDR3 DNA sequence: TGTGCCAGCAGTTTATCGGCGGGAGGGGGTTCTGGGGCCAACGTCCTGACTTTC. Its protein product is CASSLSAGGGSGANVLTF.

The chain links TRBV6-1 to TRBJ1-1; 11 bases are a match to TRBD1. Trimming removed 4 bases from V and 0 bases from J; junction bases left unmatched: 4. The length of the CDR3 is 16 residues. The germline gives CDR1 MNHNS, CDR2 SASEGT. The CDR3 spells CASSGTGGQMNTEAFF. The CDR3, as DNA: TGTGCCAGCAGTGGGACAGGGGGCCAAATGAACACTGAAGCTTTCTTT.

The V and J genes are TRBV27 and TRBJ2-7; maybe TRBD2 (5 bases). V gave up 1 base and J gave up 6 bases, with 10 bases separating them. CDR1 and CDR2 from the germline V gene are MNHEY and SMNVEV (reference sequence). The CDR3 extends over 13 amino acids. This CDR3 reads CASSLLGGLEQYF. DNA of the CDR3: TGTGCCAGCAGTTTATTAGGAGGTCTCGAGCAGTACTTC.

This chain connects TRBV6-1 to TRBJ2-7, with TRBD1 matching 12 bases. The CDR3 is 15 amino acids. Germline V gives CDR1 MNHNS, CDR2 SASEGT. V dropped 7 bases and J dropped 3; count of bases not matched to a gene: 7. This CDR3 reads CASKTGTGGVYEQYF. As DNA, the CDR3 is TGTGCCAGCAAAACAGGGACAGGGGGCGTCTACGAGCAGTACTTC.

This chain links TRBV28 with TRBJ2-7, with D uncertain. V gave up 5 bases and J gave up 2 bases, with 19 bases separating them. Germline CDR1 MDHEN, CDR2 SYDVKM. There are 16 residues in the CDR3. In nucleotides, the CDR3 is TGTGCCAGCAGTCCGTCGGGTCTCGAAAAGCCCTACGAGCAGTACTTC. Translated: CASSPSGLEKPYEQYF.

The chain uses TRBV5-1 and TRBJ2-7; 7 nucleotides line up with TRBD2. Germline assignment: CDR1 SGHRS and CDR2 YFSETQ. This CDR3 is built from 16 residues. Trimming cost V 0 bases and J 4 bases; bases outside gene matches: 10. The CDR3 protein is CASSLDGGVNRYEQYF. The CDR3, as DNA: TGCGCCAGCAGCTTGGATGGGGGGGTAAATAGGTACGAGCAGTACTTC. Together with reference TRBV5-1 and TRBJ2-7, the CDR3 gives the full variable domain: KAGVTQTPRYLIKTRGQQVTLSCSPISGHRSVSWYQQTPGQGLQFLFEYFSETQRNKGNFPGRFSGRQFSNSRSEMNVSTLELGDSALYLCASSLDGGVNRYEQYFGPGTRLTVT.

The sample holds one count of this clone. The chain carries TRBV7-8 and TRBJ1-2; D is unresolved. Germline CDR1 is SGHVS and CDR2 is FQNEAQ. Trimming took off 0 bases at V and 4 bases at J, with 18 bases between the two ends. This CDR3 spans 17 amino acids. This CDR3 reads CASSLAPTAGIGYGYTF. Written as DNA, the CDR3 is TGTGCCAGCAGCTTAGCCCCCACGGCGGGAATAGGCTATGGCTACACCTTC.

This chain joins TRBV9 and TRBJ1-1; D is unclear. V shed 3 bases and J shed 0 bases, with 6 bases lying between them. Germline CDR1 and CDR2: SGDLS and YYNGEE. CDR3 length equals 13 residues. DNA of the CDR3: TGTGCCAGCAGCGCCGCTATGAACACTGAAGCTTTCTTT. Protein: CASSAAMNTEAFF.

V usage is TRBV5-4 and J usage is TRBJ2-3; a possible D gene is TRBD1 (6 bases). From germline, CDR1 is SGHNT and CDR2 YYREEE (reference sequence). The CDR3 loop spans 16 amino acids. V was cut by 4 bases and J by 2 bases, with 17 bases left in between. The CDR3 DNA is TGTGCCAGCAGCCCCCCCGACAGGAGAAACACAGATACGCAGTATTTT. This sequence encodes CASSPPDRRNTDTQYF.

The chain carries TRBV10-2 and TRBJ2-2; possibly TRBD1 for D (5 bases). Germline V lookup: CDR1 WSHSY, CDR2 SAAADI. The CDR3 has 15 amino acids. V was shortened by 5 bases and J by 5 bases, with 15 bases between the two germline ends. DNA for the CDR3: TGCGCCAGCAGTTCAGGGATAGGTCTGACCGGGGAGCTGTTTTTT. Translating it yields CASSSGIGLTGELFF.

This chain's CDR3 is CASRLGVGNNEQFF. CDR3 in DNA: TGTGCCAGCCGACTAGGTGTCGGTAACAATGAGCAGTTCTTC. The chain joins TRBV6-5 to TRBJ2-1; TRBD2 might be the D (6 bases). The germline CDR1 and CDR2 sequences are MNHEY and SVGAGI. V was shortened by 8 bases and J by 5 bases, with 16 bases between the two germline ends. CDR3 length: 14 residues.

This chain joins TRBV5-1 and TRBJ2-2; D is possibly TRBD1 (6 bases). The CDR3 consists of 15 residues. Germline CDR1 SGHRS, CDR2 YFSETQ. Trimming removed 2 bases from V and 4 bases from J, with 12 bases in between. CDR3 nucleotides: TGCGCCAGCAGCTTTGGTACAGGGAGCACCGGGGAGCTGTTTTTT. Encoded protein: CASSFGTGSTGELFF.

V is TRBV7-8 and J is TRBJ1-3; D possibly corresponds to TRBD1 (6 bases). The CDR3 sequence is 16 residues long. Germline V gene data show CDR1 as SGHVS and CDR2 as FQNEAQ. Trimming stripped 5 bases from V and 0 bases from J, with 14 bases between. CDR3: CASSPRQVSSGNTIYF. The CDR3 DNA reads TGTGCCAGCAGCCCGAGACAGGTGTCCTCTGGAAACACCATATATTTT.

The CDR3 region is CASSSPGGSGTDTQYF. DNA of the CDR3: TGTGCCAGCAGCTCTCCAGGCGGGAGCGGGACAGATACGCAGTATTTT. V gene TRBV5-4 combines with J gene TRBJ2-3; 7 positions agree with TRBD2. The V segment lost 3 bases and the J segment 3 bases; nucleotides outside the gene matches: 10. Looked up from germline, CDR1 is SGHNT and CDR2 is YYREEE (reference sequence). The CDR3 contains 16 residues.

V is TRBV7-2 and J is TRBJ2-7, with D perhaps matching TRBD2 (6 bases). Germline V gene lookup returns CDR1 SGHTA and CDR2 FQGNSA. Trimming shortened V by 5 bases and J by 2 bases, and 19 bases separated the two germline ends. This CDR3 has 16 amino acids. The CDR3: CASSRAGGASAYEQYF. In nucleotides, the CDR3 is TGTGCCAGCAGCCGCGCCGGTGGGGCTAGCGCCTACGAGCAGTACTTC. Full variable domain (remainder filled in from reference TRBV7-2 and TRBJ2-7): GAGVSQSPSNKVTEKGKDVELRCDPISGHTALYWYRQSLGQGLEFLIYFQGNSAPDKSGLPSDRFSAERTGGSVSTLTIQRTQQEDSAVYLCASSRAGGASAYEQYFGPGTRLTVT.

Only a few counts were recorded for this clone. The junction shows a germline mismatch at one end, possibly a read error. The chain recombines TRBV5-4 with TRBJ2-5, with a weak D call TRBD2 (6 bases). The CDR3 is 12 residues long. Germline-derived CDR1 and CDR2 are SGHNT and YYREEE (reference sequence). The CDR3 nucleotides read TGTGCCAGCAGCGCGCCGGGAGAGGCCCAGTACTTC. Amino acid sequence: CASSAPGEAQYF.

The chain recombines TRBV28 with TRBJ1-3; 7 bases match TRBD1. The CDR3 is 17 amino acids. Germline CDR1 reads MDHEN; CDR2 reads SYDVKM. V lost 3 bases, J lost 5 bases, and 13 bases stayed unmatched. CDR3 sequence reads: CASSFAAGTVDRNTIYF. The CDR3 DNA reads TGTGCCAGCAGTTTTGCAGCCGGGACAGTGGACCGAAACACCATATATTTT.

CDR3 sequence (DNA): TGTGCCAGCAGTTTACGGGGAAGCAATCAGCCCCAGCATTTT. The encoded protein is CASSLRGSNQPQHF. The chain uses TRBV6-6 and TRBJ1-5; D uncertain. V was trimmed by 4 bases and J by 1 base, leaving 8 bases between them. From germline, CDR1 is MNHNY and CDR2 SVGAGI (reference sequence). The CDR3 totals 14 residues.

The genes are TRBV28 and TRBJ2-7; 7 bases fit TRBD1. Per germline, CDR1 MDHEN and CDR2 SYDVKM. V lost 6 bases to trimming and J lost 0 bases; unmatched junction nucleotides: 2. The CDR3 consists of 13 residues. The CDR3 sequence is CASRRDSSYEQYF. The CDR3, as DNA: TGTGCCAGCAGAAGGGACAGCTCCTACGAGCAGTACTTC.

The chain recombines TRBV19 with TRBJ1-1; 8 positions agree with TRBD1. Germline trimming cut 1 base from V and 6 bases from J; bases unmatched to any gene: 4. Germline values: CDR1 LNHDA, CDR2 SQIVND (reference sequence). The CDR3 length is 14 residues. The CDR3, as DNA: TGTGCCAGTAGTATAGGGACAGGGCAAGCTGAAGCTTTCTTT. This sequence encodes CASSIGTGQAEAFF.

The chain couples TRBV18 to TRBJ2-5, with 10 bases lining up with TRBD1. J was trimmed by 7 bases and V by 3 bases; bases with no gene match: 8. This CDR3 spans 15 amino acids. From germline, CDR1 is KGHSH and CDR2 LQKENI. The CDR3 DNA reads TGTGCCAGCTCACCTGGGACAGGGGACGTGGGGACCCAGTACTTC. Encoded protein: CASSPGTGDVGTQYF.

The rearrangement uses TRBV7-2 and TRBJ1-5, with D possibly TRBD1 on 6 matching bases. Per germline, CDR1 SGHTA and CDR2 FQGNSA. CDR3 size: 17 residues. V gave up 2 bases and J gave up 0 bases, with 14 bases separating them. CDR3 amino acids: CASSLFADRYSNQPQHF. The CDR3 DNA reads TGTGCCAGCAGCTTATTTGCAGACAGGTATAGCAATCAGCCCCAGCATTTT.

The V gene is TRBV19, the J gene TRBJ1-5; weak D call: TRBD1 (6 bases). The germline V gene encodes CDR1 LNHDA and CDR2 SQIVND (reference sequence). This CDR3 spans 17 amino acids. Between the trimmed V and J ends, which lost 10 bases and 0 bases, there was a span of 22 bases. CDR3: CATTKYLQGYSNQPQHF. CDR3 DNA sequence: TGTGCCACAACCAAATACCTACAGGGATATAGCAATCAGCCCCAGCATTTT. The full variable domain, with the rest looked up from reference TRBV19 and TRBJ1-5, is DGGITQSPKYLFRKEGQNVTLSCEQNLNHDAMYWYRQDPGQGLRLIYYSQIVNDFQKGDIAEGYSVSREKKESFPLTVTSAQKNPTAFYLCATTKYLQGYSNQPQHFGDGTRLSIL.